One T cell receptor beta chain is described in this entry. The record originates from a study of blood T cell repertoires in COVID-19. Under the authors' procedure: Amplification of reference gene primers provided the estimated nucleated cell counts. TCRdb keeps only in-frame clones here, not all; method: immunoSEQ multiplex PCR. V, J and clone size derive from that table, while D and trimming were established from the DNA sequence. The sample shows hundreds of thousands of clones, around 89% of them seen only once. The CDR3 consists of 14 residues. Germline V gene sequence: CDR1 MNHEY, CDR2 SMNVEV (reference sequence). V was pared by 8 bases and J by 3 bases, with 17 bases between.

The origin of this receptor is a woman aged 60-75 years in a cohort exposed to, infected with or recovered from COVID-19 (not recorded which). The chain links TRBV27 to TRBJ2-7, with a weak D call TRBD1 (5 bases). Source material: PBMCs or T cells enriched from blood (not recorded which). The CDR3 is CASQARRDGYEQYF. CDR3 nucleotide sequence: TGTGCCAGCCAAGCCCGCAGGGATGGCTACGAGCAGTACTTC.